This entry lists 18 T cell receptor beta chains sequenced from one sample in a study of T cells in Graves' hyperthyroidism and ophthalmopathy. Amplification yielded TCR beta CDR3 regions, with RNA transcripts as the source. Researchers ran a first-round RT-PCR on the TCR CDR3 using the HTBI primer set. Each CDR3 protein gets one entry after TCRdb re-called the multiplex PCR reads with MiXCR. The data hold fewer than 250,000 distinct CDR3 sequences, with about 25% observed a single time. Sequenced sample: blood. Source of these receptors: a woman aged 40 to 49 with Graves' ophthalmopathy.

This clonotype was seen at least ten times. The chain is built from TRBV9 and TRBJ2-2, with 8 bases lining up with TRBD1. Germline trimming cut 6 bases from V and 7 bases from J; bases unmatched to any gene: 5. Germline V gene lookup returns CDR1 SGDLS and CDR2 YYNGEE. The CDR3 extends over 13 amino acids. The CDR3 DNA reads TGTGCCAGCAACGCAGGGGGCGGCGGGGAGCTGTTTTTT. It translates to CASNAGGGGELFF.

This clonotype was found a few times. The J gene is TRBJ2-5, the V gene TRBV12-3 or TRBV12-4; the match to TRBD1 covers 7 bases. V dropped 5 bases and J dropped 3; count of bases not matched to a gene: 6. The CDR3 extends over 14 amino acids. The CDR3 bases are TGTGCCAGCAGTGATAACAGGGGCAAAGAGACCCAGTACTTC. Residues: CASSDNRGKETQYF.

This clonotype was observed many times. This chain joins TRBV18 and TRBJ1-3; 9 nucleotides match TRBD1. V shed 3 bases, J shed 9 bases, and the junction held 9 bases outside the gene matches. The CDR3 runs to 15 residues. Per the germline V gene, CDR1 is KGHSH and CDR2 is LQKENI. As DNA, the CDR3 is TGTGCCAGCTCACCTCCGGGACAGGGCCTCGGCACCATATATTTT. It is translated as CASSPPGQGLGTIYF. The full variable domain, its missing parts supplied by reference TRBV18 and TRBJ1-3, is NAGVMQNPRHLVRRRGQEARLRCSPMKGHSHVYWYRQLPEEGLKFMVYLQKENIIDESGMPKERFSAEFPKEGPSILRIQQVVRGDSAAYFCASSPPGQGLGTIYFGEGSWLTVV.

This clonotype has ten or more counts. The chain joins TRBV6-5 to TRBJ2-2; TRBD1 agrees at 7 bases. CDR1 and CDR2 (germline): MNHEY, SVGAGI. This CDR3 is built from 14 residues. With V trimmed by 2 bases and J by 7 bases, 4 bases remained unmatched. CDR3 amino acids: CASSYAQGSGELFF. The DNA of the CDR3 is TGTGCCAGCAGTTACGCACAGGGGAGCGGGGAGCTGTTTTTT.

This clonotype was observed many times. The gene calls are TRBV20-1 and TRBJ2-2; no definite D call. Per the germline V gene, CDR1 is DFQATT and CDR2 is SNEGSKA (reference sequence). Deletions cut 4 bases from V and 1 base from J, with 7 bases between. The CDR3 runs 13 residues. CDR3 sequence reads: CSANLGNTGELFF. The CDR3, as DNA: TGCAGTGCTAATTTGGGGAACACCGGGGAGCTGTTTTTT.

The rearrangement joins TRBV7-8 to TRBJ2-7; possible D gene TRBD2, 6 bases. CDR3 length: 16 amino acids. Trimming left V 0 bases short and J 0 bases short, with 12 bases between. Per the germline V gene, CDR1 is SGHVS and CDR2 is FQNEAQ. In DNA form, the CDR3 reads TGTGCCAGCAGCTTAGCGGGAGGCCAGATCTCCTACGAGCAGTACTTC. This codes for CASSLAGGQISYEQYF. Full variable domain (remainder filled in from reference TRBV7-8 and TRBJ2-7): GAGVSQSPRYKVAKRGQDVALRCDPISGHVSLFWYQQALGQGPEFLTYFQNEAQLDKSGLPSDRFFAERPEGSVSTLKIQRTQQEDSAVYLCASSLAGGQISYEQYFGPGTRLTVT.

This chain joins TRBV12-3 or TRBV12-4 and TRBJ2-5, with 9 bases identical to TRBD1. V was pared by 7 bases and J by 2 bases, with 5 bases of the junction left unmatched. The CDR3 has 14 amino acids. CDR3 residues: CASNLGQGQETQYF. The CDR3 DNA is TGTGCCAGCAATCTCGGACAGGGGCAAGAGACCCAGTACTTC.

The sample holds a few counts of this clonotype. The gene calls are TRBV6-1 and TRBJ1-2; 8 bases fit TRBD1. Germline CDR1 is MNHNS and CDR2 is SASEGT. The CDR3 runs 14 residues. The V segment lost 3 bases and the J segment 6 bases; nucleotides outside the gene matches: 6. The CDR3 sequence: CASSDGQGIDGYTF. As DNA, the CDR3 is TGTGCCAGCAGTGACGGACAGGGTATAGATGGCTACACCTTC.

This clonotype was seen repeatedly, ten times or more. The J gene is TRBJ1-1, the V gene TRBV7-8; D is uncertain. Germline V CDR1 and CDR2: SGHVS, FQNEAQ. The CDR3 runs to 14 residues. Trimming cost V 1 base and J 1 base, with 7 bases left between them. CDR3 coding DNA: TGTGCCAGCAGCTTAGGCACGGGGAACACTGAAGCTTTCTTT. It codes for CASSLGTGNTEAFF.

This clonotype was observed many times. The rearrangement joins TRBV28 to TRBJ2-7; D not resolved. Germline CDR1 MDHEN, CDR2 SYDVKM. V shed 7 bases and J shed 0 bases, with 13 bases lying between them. The CDR3 loop spans 14 amino acids. This CDR3 reads CASNLRTDSYEQYF. CDR3 coding DNA: TGTGCCAGCAATCTTCGGACGGACTCCTACGAGCAGTACTTC.

This clonotype was detected many times. V usage is TRBV28 and J usage is TRBJ2-7; 10 bases agree with TRBD2. Germline V gene data show CDR1 as MDHEN and CDR2 as SYDVKM. The CDR3 has 15 amino acids. V trimming: 10 bases; J trimming: 4 bases; junction bases outside the gene matches: 13. The DNA of the CDR3 is TGTGCCACCGGGCCGGCTAGCGGGAGCGGGTACGAGCAGTACTTC. It is translated as CATGPASGSGYEQYF.

This clonotype was seen ten or more times. V gene TRBV4-1 combines with J gene TRBJ2-5; no definite D call. V dropped 0 bases and J dropped 4 bases, with 18 bases sitting between them. This CDR3 contains 17 residues. Germline V lookup: CDR1 MGHRA, CDR2 YSYEKL. The CDR3 is CASSQDLRARPGETQYF. CDR3 in DNA: TGCGCCAGCAGCCAAGATCTTAGGGCTAGACCGGGAGAGACCCAGTACTTC.

This clonotype was seen at least ten times. This chain links TRBV2 with TRBJ1-1; 8 nucleotides agree with TRBD1. Per the germline V gene, CDR1 is SNHLY and CDR2 is FYNNEI. V lost 7 bases and J lost 7; bases outside the gene matches: 11. The CDR3 totals 14 residues. The CDR3 nucleotides read TGTGCCAGCATCCCCATAGTTGGACAGGGTGAAGCTTTCTTT. Residues: CASIPIVGQGEAFF.

This clonotype was counted at least ten times. The rearrangement joins TRBV5-6 to TRBJ2-4, with D hard to call. The V end lost 3 bases, the J end lost 9 bases, and 16 bases lay between the germline ends. The length of the CDR3 is 14 residues. Germline V lookup: CDR1 SGHDT, CDR2 YYEEEE. The CDR3 region is CASSSAVVSTIQYF. In nucleotides, the CDR3 is TGTGCCAGCAGCTCCGCCGTGGTCTCCACCATTCAGTACTTC.

The rearrangement joins TRBV19 to TRBJ2-5; D could derive from TRBD1 or TRBD2 (6 bases each). Germline assignment: CDR1 LNHDA and CDR2 SQIVND (reference sequence). The CDR3 runs to 15 residues. V was cut by 3 bases and J by 2 bases, with 13 bases left in between. CDR3 bases: TGTGCCAGTAGTATCGGGGGCTCCAAACAAGAGACCCAGTACTTC. The encoded protein is CASSIGGSKQETQYF.

The sample holds many counts of this clonotype. V gene TRBV7-2 combines with J gene TRBJ1-2; D is uncertain. The CDR3 covers 14 residues. The V gene's germline CDR1 is SGHTA and CDR2 FQGNSA. Trimming left V 1 base short and J 8 bases short, with 14 bases between. DNA of the CDR3: TGTGCCAGCAGCTTAGTTTTGCAGGTGGGCGGCTACACCTTC. This encodes CASSLVLQVGGYTF.

J is TRBJ2-2 and V is TRBV5-1, with 7 bases fitting TRBD1. The V and J ends lost 1 base and 7 bases, in that order; junction bases with no gene match: 1. The CDR3 has 13 amino acids. CDR1 SGHRS and CDR2 YFSETQ come from the germline V gene. CDR3 loop: CASSLPGGGELFF. CDR3 coding DNA: TGCGCCAGCAGCTTGCCAGGGGGCGGGGAGCTGTTTTTT. The full variable domain, with the rest looked up from reference TRBV5-1 and TRBJ2-2, is KAGVTQTPRYLIKTRGQQVTLSCSPISGHRSVSWYQQTPGQGLQFLFEYFSETQRNKGNFPGRFSGRQFSNSRSEMNVSTLELGDSALYLCASSLPGGGELFFGEGSRLTVL.

This chain links TRBV28 with TRBJ2-7, with TRBD2 matching 11 bases. V gave up 6 bases and J gave up 2 bases; unmatched junction bases: 12. The germline gives CDR1 MDHEN, CDR2 SYDVKM. The CDR3 spans 17 residues. The DNA of the CDR3 is TGTGCCAGCAGAAACCCTTTAGCGGGAGGGCCTACCTACGAGCAGTACTTC. Translated, it gives CASRNPLAGGPTYEQYF.